This is a list of T cell receptor beta chains from one sample in a study of shared clonotypes between healthy human individuals. Method: immunoSEQ multiplex PCR; TCRdb's copy keeps in-frame clones and lacks some. Among some 500,000 clones listed, 77% were seen once. The sample comprised PBMCs. The receptors derive from a woman between 40 and 55 years old in good health. Some clones in this sample may be carry-over from other donors' samples. CDR3s include the opening cysteine and the closing phenylalanine or tryptophan. A D gene is named only where the DNA matches it firmly. Rows may omit the clone size; those that give it use once, few, many or a size class.

V	J	D	size	CDR3	DNA
TRBV6-4	TRBJ1-4	-	once	CASSDSGQPGEKLFF	TGTGCCAGCAGTGACAGTGGTCAGCCGGGCGAAAAACTGTTTTTT
TRBV27	TRBJ1-1	-	-	CASSLGGAGTEAFF	TGTGCCAGCAGTTTAGGAGGGGCCGGCACTGAAGCTTTCTTT
TRBV18	TRBJ1-2	-	once	CASSPDVNYGYTF	TGTGCCAGCTCACCTGACGTTAACTATGGCTACACCTTC
TRBV10-3	TRBJ1-4	TRBD1	-	CAISPSTGVAEKLFF	TGTGCCATCAGCCCCTCCACAGGGGTTGCTGAAAAACTGTTTTTT
TRBV18	TRBJ2-1	TRBD1	many	CASSPSTGAGEQFF	TGTGCCAGCTCACCATCGACAGGGGCCGGTGAGCAGTTCTTC
TRBV28	TRBJ1-4	TRBD1	-	CASSFGQGAGEKLFF	TGTGCCAGCAGTTTCGGACAGGGGGCAGGTGAAAAACTGTTTTTT
TRBV10-3	TRBJ2-7	-	-	CAISHTSGLYEQYF	TGTGCCATCAGCCACACCTCAGGGTTATACGAGCAGTACTTC
TRBV2	TRBJ2-7	-	-	CASRLRDISYEQYF	TGTGCCAGCAGGCTCCGGGACATCTCCTACGAGCAGTACTTC
TRBV7-8	TRBJ2-7	-	once	CASSRQGYEQYF	TGTGCCAGCAGTCGCCAGGGCTACGAGCAGTACTTC
TRBV6-5	TRBJ2-7	-	-	CASSQPSGPSYEQYF	TGTGCCAGCAGTCAACCAAGCGGACCGTCCTACGAGCAGTACTTC
TRBV28	TRBJ2-7	TRBD1	-	CASLPGTGEPAGVNYEQYF	TGTGCCAGTTTACCCGGGACAGGGGAGCCAGCGGGAGTCAACTACGAGCAGTACTTC
TRBV2	TRBJ2-5	-	-	CASRDGSKTQYF	TGTGCCAGCAGAGACGGGAGTAAGACCCAGTACTTC
TRBV2	TRBJ1-1	-	-	CASLDPGDTEAFF	TGTGCCAGCCTCGACCCCGGCGACACTGAAGCTTTCTTT
TRBV18	TRBJ2-6	-	-	CASTRTGTGANVLTF	TGTGCCAGCACGCGTACCGGGACAGGGGCCAACGTCCTGACTTTC
TRBV5-1	TRBJ2-7	TRBD2	-	CASSLGGGPSNGVVYEQYF	TGCGCCAGCAGCTTGGGCGGGGGTCCTTCCAATGGCGTAGTGTACGAGCAGTACTTC
TRBV5-4	TRBJ2-5	-	-	CASSLQETQYF	TGTGCCAGCAGCCTCCAAGAGACCCAGTACTTC
TRBV6-1	TRBJ2-1	-	-	CASSAGQLTYNEQFF	TGTGCCAGCAGTGCAGGACAGTTAACCTACAATGAGCAGTTCTTC
TRBV6-5	TRBJ2-7	-	-	CASSSRVGDYEQYF	TGTGCCAGCAGTTCGAGGGTAGGTGACTACGAGCAGTACTTC
TRBV7-8	TRBJ2-7	-	-	CASSLQASSYEQYF	TGTGCCAGCAGCTTACAGGCTAGTTCTTACGAGCAGTACTTC
TRBV28	TRBJ2-5	-	-	CASNRPGLGSSQETQYF	TGTGCCAGCAACCGCCCGGGGCTGGGGAGTTCCCAAGAGACCCAGTACTTC
TRBV7-8	TRBJ2-1	-	many	CASTRGLAFGEQFF	TGTGCCAGCACCCGAGGGCTAGCGTTCGGTGAGCAGTTCTTC
TRBV11-3	TRBJ2-1	-	-	CASSSGGDNEQFF	TGTGCCAGCAGCTCAGGAGGGGACAATGAGCAGTTCTTC
TRBV2	TRBJ2-7	-	once	CASSEQRTSEQYF	TGTGCCAGCAGTGAACAACGGACCAGCGAGCAGTACTTC
TRBV5-1	TRBJ1-1	-	-	CASSLGLGNTEAFF	TGCGCCAGCAGTTTGGGGTTAGGAAATACTGAAGCTTTCTTT
TRBV27	TRBJ2-1	TRBD2	-	CASSPTSGRGNEQFF	TGTGCCAGCAGTCCCACTAGCGGGAGGGGTAATGAGCAGTTCTTC
TRBV5-1	TRBJ2-5	-	-	CASSTDGQETQYF	TGCGCCAGCAGCACGGACGGCCAAGAGACCCAGTACTTC
TRBV29-1	TRBJ2-2	-	-	CSVRGITGELFF	TGCAGCGTTAGGGGAATCACCGGGGAGCTGTTTTTT
TRBV2	TRBJ2-7	-	-	CASSDTVKETTYEQYF	TGTGCCAGCAGTGATACGGTGAAGGAGACGACCTACGAGCAGTACTTC
TRBV28	TRBJ2-1	TRBD2	-	CASTKSSGAKYNEQFF	TGTGCCAGCACGAAGAGTAGCGGGGCTAAATACAATGAGCAGTTCTTC
TRBV5-1	TRBJ2-5	-	-	CASSLEGGRRSETQYF	TGCGCCAGCAGCTTGGAAGGGGGAAGGAGGTCGGAGACCCAGTACTTC
TRBV28	TRBJ1-1	TRBD1	-	CASSSTGDMNTEAFF	TGTGCCAGCAGTTCTACAGGGGATATGAACACTGAAGCTTTCTTT
TRBV7-2	TRBJ2-3	TRBD2	-	CASSLSSGIADTQYF	TGTGCCAGCAGCTTATCTAGCGGGATTGCAGATACGCAGTATTTT
TRBV11-2	TRBJ2-3	-	few	CASSVGHAGDTQYF	TGTGCCAGCAGCGTAGGACATGCGGGAGATACGCAGTATTTT
TRBV4-3	TRBJ2-7	-	-	CASSQAPGLGQYF	TGCGCCAGCAGCCAGGCCCCGGGCCTGGGGCAGTACTTC
TRBV11-2	TRBJ2-4	TRBD2	-	CASSGSSGGEDIQYF	TGTGCCAGCAGCGGCTCTAGCGGAGGGGAGGACATTCAGTACTTC
TRBV28	TRBJ2-7	TRBD1	-	CASRSGTGEYEQYF	TGTGCCAGCAGATCCGGGACAGGGGAATACGAGCAGTACTTC
TRBV5-4	TRBJ2-7	TRBD1	-	CASSFHGQAYEQYF	TGTGCCAGCAGCTTCCACGGACAGGCCTACGAGCAGTACTTC
TRBV7-8	TRBJ2-7	-	-	CASSSLVGGAYEQYF	TGTGCCAGCAGCTCCCTTGTGGGCGGAGCCTACGAGCAGTACTTC
TRBV2	TRBJ2-3	TRBD2	once	CASSDARLAGGGDTQYF	TGTGCCAGCAGTGACGCCCGACTAGCGGGAGGGGGTGATACGCAGTATTTT
TRBV6-6	TRBJ2-7	-	-	CASSQGRQTYEQYF	TGTGCCAGCAGCCAGGGCAGGCAAACCTACGAGCAGTACTTC
TRBV9	TRBJ2-1	TRBD2	-	CASSVASGRADEQFF	TGTGCCAGCAGCGTAGCTAGCGGGAGGGCCGATGAGCAGTTCTTC
TRBV13	TRBJ1-1	-	-	CASSPPVGPHTEAFF	TGTGCCAGCAGCCCACCGGTGGGGCCCCACACTGAAGCTTTCTTT
TRBV29-1	TRBJ2-1	TRBD2	-	CSAQLAGVEQFF	TGCAGCGCCCAACTAGCGGGAGTAGAGCAGTTCTTC
TRBV28	TRBJ2-7	-	-	CATKLDPYEQYF	TGTGCCACCAAACTAGATCCCTACGAGCAGTACTTC
TRBV21-1	TRBJ2-7	-	-	CASSLRGATLAGFHLVVHEQYF	TGTGCCAGCAGCCTCCGAGGGGCTACACTAGCGGGATTCCACCTGGTTGTCCACGAGCAGTACTTC
TRBV2	TRBJ1-5	TRBD1	many	CASSGQGGQPQHF	TGTGCCAGCAGCGGACAGGGCGGCCAGCCCCAGCATTTT